The 5 T cell receptor beta chains below come from one sample, sequenced in a study of naive and memory T cell subsets. A UMI-containing oligonucleotide was joined by 3' ligation to the TCR cDNA template. Ligated cDNA underwent four rounds of PCR with nested alpha and beta constant region primers and SP2. MiXCR was run by TCRdb on the 5' RACE reads, yielding one entry per CDR3 protein. The data contain 45,000 to 55,000 distinct CDR3 sequences, 4.7% of them singletons. The source is a female donor in good health.

This clonotype was recorded at least ten times. The CDR3 protein is CASSHYLVGGSSYNEQFF. DNA for the CDR3: TGTGCCAGCAGCCATTACTTGGTAGGCGGTAGCTCCTACAATGAGCAGTTCTTC. The chain recombines TRBV27 with TRBJ2-1; D is unresolved. CDR1 and CDR2 from the germline V gene are MNHEY and SMNVEV (reference sequence). This CDR3 is built from 18 residues. Trimming pared 6 bases from V and 0 bases from J, leaving 21 bases between.

Ten or more counts support this clonotype. The rearrangement uses TRBV10-1 and TRBJ2-7, with TRBD2 matching over 8 bases. The CDR3 totals 15 residues. Trimming at V came to 4 bases and at J to 5 bases, leaving 10 bases not matched to a gene. Per germline, CDR1 WNHNN and CDR2 SYGVQD (reference sequence). As DNA, the CDR3 is TGCGCCAGCAGTGTCCTTGCGGGAGGCAGCCACGAGCAGTACTTC. It codes for CASSVLAGGSHEQYF.

This clonotype has at least ten counts. The gene calls are TRBV3-1 and TRBJ2-7; possibly TRBD1 or TRBD2 for D (5 bases each). The CDR3 has 14 amino acids. The ends were cut back, 6 bases at V and 2 bases at J, with 14 bases in the middle. Germline V gives CDR1 LGHDT, CDR2 YNNKEL (reference sequence). CDR3 nucleotides: TGTGCCAGCAGACCCGGGACCCTCCCCTACGAGCAGTACTTC. It yields the protein CASRPGTLPYEQYF.

This clonotype came up many times. The genes are TRBV29-1 and TRBJ1-1, with D unclear. The CDR3 is 15 amino acids. V lost 5 bases, J lost 1 base, and 17 bases lay in between. Germline V lookup: CDR1 SQVTM, CDR2 ANQGSEA. The CDR3 bases are TGCAGCGTTACCCCCGGCGTAGCATCGAACACTGAAGCTTTCTTT. Protein: CSVTPGVASNTEAFF.

This clonotype showed up many times. The V and J genes are TRBV5-1 and TRBJ2-7, with TRBD2 matching over 9 bases. This CDR3 has 15 amino acids. Per germline, CDR1 SGHRS and CDR2 YFSETQ. Losses at the gene ends were 5 bases for V and 5 bases for J; bases not matched to a gene: 11. Here the CDR3 reads CASSNKTSGYNEQYF. CDR3 in DNA: TGCGCCAGCAGTAATAAGACTAGCGGCTACAACGAGCAGTACTTC.